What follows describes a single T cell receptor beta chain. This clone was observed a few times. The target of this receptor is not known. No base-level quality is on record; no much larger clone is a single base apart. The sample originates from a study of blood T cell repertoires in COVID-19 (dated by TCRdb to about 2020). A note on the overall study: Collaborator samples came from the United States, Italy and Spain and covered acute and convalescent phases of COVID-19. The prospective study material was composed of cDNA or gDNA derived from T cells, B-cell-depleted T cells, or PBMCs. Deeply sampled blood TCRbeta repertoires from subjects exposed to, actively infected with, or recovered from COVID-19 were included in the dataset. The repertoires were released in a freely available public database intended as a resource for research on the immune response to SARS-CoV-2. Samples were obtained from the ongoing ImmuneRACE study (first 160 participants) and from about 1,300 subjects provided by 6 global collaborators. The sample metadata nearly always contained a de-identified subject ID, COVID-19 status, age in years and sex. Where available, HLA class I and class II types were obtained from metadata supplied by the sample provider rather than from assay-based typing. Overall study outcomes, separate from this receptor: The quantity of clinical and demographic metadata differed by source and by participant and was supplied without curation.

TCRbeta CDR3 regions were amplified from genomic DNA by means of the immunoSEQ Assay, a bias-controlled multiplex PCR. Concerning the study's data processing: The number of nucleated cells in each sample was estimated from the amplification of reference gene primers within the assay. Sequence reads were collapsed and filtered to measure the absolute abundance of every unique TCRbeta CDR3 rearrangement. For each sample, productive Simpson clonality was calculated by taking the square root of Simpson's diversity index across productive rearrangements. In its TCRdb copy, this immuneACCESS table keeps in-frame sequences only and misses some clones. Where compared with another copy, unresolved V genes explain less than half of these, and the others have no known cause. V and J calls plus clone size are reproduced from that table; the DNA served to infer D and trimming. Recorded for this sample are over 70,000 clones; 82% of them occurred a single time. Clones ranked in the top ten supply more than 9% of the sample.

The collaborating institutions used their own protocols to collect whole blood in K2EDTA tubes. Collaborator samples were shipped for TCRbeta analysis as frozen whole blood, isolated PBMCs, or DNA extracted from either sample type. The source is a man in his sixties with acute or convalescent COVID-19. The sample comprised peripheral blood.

This receptor has the CDR3 CASGGGRAATGELFF. Here is the DNA: TGTGCCAGTGGGGGCGGAAGGGCGGCCACCGGGGAGCTGTTTTTT. The chain couples TRBV2 to TRBJ2-2; TRBD1 might be the D gene, on 6 matching bases. V and J are truncated by 9 bases and 4 bases respectively, leaving an intervening sequence of 18 bases. Including cysteine and phenylalanine, the CDR3 has 15 amino acids. Just CDR3 DNA is preserved here, 45 bases in frame from base 1. CDR1 and CDR2 are drawn from the germline V gene: SNHLY, FYNNEI. When the CDR3 is completed using the reference TRBV2 and TRBJ2-2 genes on either side, the full variable domain is EPEVTQTPSHQVTQMGQEVILRCVPISNHLYFYWYRQILGQKVEFLVSFYNNEISEKSEIFDDQFSVERPDGSNFTLKIRSTKLEDSAMYFCASGGGRAATGELFFGEGSRLTVL.